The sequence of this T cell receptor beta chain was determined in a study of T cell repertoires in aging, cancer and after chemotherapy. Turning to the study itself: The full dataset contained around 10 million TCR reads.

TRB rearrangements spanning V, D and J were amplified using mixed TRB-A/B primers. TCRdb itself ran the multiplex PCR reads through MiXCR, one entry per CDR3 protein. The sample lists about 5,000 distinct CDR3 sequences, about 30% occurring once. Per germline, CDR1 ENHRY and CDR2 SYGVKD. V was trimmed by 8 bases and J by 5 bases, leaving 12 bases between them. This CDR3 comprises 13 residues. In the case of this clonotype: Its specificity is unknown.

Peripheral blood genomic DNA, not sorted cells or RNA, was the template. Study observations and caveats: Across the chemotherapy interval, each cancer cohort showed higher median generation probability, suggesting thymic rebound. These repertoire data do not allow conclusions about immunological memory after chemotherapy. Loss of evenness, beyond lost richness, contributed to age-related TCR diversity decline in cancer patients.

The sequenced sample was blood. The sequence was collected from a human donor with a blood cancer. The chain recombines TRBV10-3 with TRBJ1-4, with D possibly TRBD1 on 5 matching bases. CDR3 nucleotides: TGTGCCATCGGGGCAGGGTCCAATGAAAAACTGTTTTTT. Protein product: CAIGAGSNEKLFF.